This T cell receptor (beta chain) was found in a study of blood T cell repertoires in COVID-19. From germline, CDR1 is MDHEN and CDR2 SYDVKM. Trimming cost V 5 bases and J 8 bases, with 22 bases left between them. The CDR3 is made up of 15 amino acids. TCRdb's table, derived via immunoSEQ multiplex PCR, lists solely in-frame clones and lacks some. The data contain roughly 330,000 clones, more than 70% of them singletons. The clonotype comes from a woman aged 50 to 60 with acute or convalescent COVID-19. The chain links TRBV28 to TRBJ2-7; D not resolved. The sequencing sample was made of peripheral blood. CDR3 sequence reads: CASSPDGQPARKQYF. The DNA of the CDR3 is TGTGCCAGCAGTCCAGATGGGCAACCCGCTCGTAAGCAGTACTTC.